This T cell receptor (beta chain) was documented in a study of T cell responses to AZD1222 COVID-19 vaccine. CDR1 is ENHRY, CDR2 SYGVKD, per germline. The V segment lost 7 bases and the J segment 0 bases; nucleotides outside the gene matches: 5. The length of the CDR3 is 14 residues. Produced via immunoSEQ multiplex PCR; TCRdb's table is partial and in-frame only. The table shows 150,000 to 200,000 clones, with about 90% occurring only once. This specimen was peripheral blood, taken 28 days after the second AZD1222 dose. The chain is built from TRBV10-3 and TRBJ2-5; the match to TRBD2 covers 7 bases. The sequence derives from an adult who received the AZD1222 COVID-19 vaccine. DNA of the CDR3: TGTGCCATCAATGGGGGGGAGTACCAAGAGACCCAGTACTTC. This gives the protein CAINGGEYQETQYF.